A selection of T cell receptor beta chains follows, all from one sample in a study of graft-versus-host responses after intestinal transplantation. Using immunoSEQ multiplex PCR, the repertoire was profiled, and TCRdb retains in-frame clones only, with some absent. This table holds about 40,000 clones, 85% to 90% found once. Sample: PBMCs, taken 260 to 270 days after transplant. The origin of the receptors is a human patient who received an intestinal transplant, so some T cells may come from the graft donor. Both conserved end residues are part of each CDR3. The order of the fields is J gene, V gene, D gene, CDR3 length, clone size, CDR3 protein, CDR3 DNA. D genes are given only for firm matches. The size entry is marked missing in some rows and otherwise reads once, few, many or a size class.

J gene: TRBJ2-3
V gene: TRBV2
D gene: .
CDR3 length: 16
clone size: once
CDR3 protein: CASRYRQPTNTDTQYF
CDR3 DNA: TGTGCCAGCAGATACCGACAGCCGACGAACACAGATACGCAGTATTTT

J gene: TRBJ2-7
V gene: TRBV15
D gene: .
CDR3 length: 17
clone size: .
CDR3 protein: CATSRDLTDSRAYEQYF
CDR3 DNA: TGTGCCACCAGCAGAGATCTCACTGACAGTCGCGCCTACGAGCAGTACTTC

J gene: TRBJ2-3
V gene: TRBV5-6
D gene: .
CDR3 length: 14
clone size: .
CDR3 protein: CASSLTLAKDTQYF
CDR3 DNA: TGTGCCAGCAGCTTGACGCTAGCGAAAGATACGCAGTATTTT

J gene: TRBJ1-1
V gene: TRBV29-1
D gene: .
CDR3 length: 11
clone size: .
CDR3 protein: CSVETGSEAFF
CDR3 DNA: TGCAGCGTTGAAACAGGCTCTGAAGCTTTCTTT

J gene: TRBJ2-7
V gene: TRBV6-5
D gene: TRBD1
CDR3 length: 14
clone size: .
CDR3 protein: CASSARGRFYEQYF
CDR3 DNA: TGTGCCAGCAGCGCCAGGGGGCGGTTCTACGAGCAGTACTTC

J gene: TRBJ2-7
V gene: TRBV7-9
D gene: .
CDR3 length: 12
clone size: .
CDR3 protein: CASSYGVGEQYF
CDR3 DNA: TGTGCCAGCAGCTACGGGGTAGGGGAGCAGTACTTC

J gene: TRBJ2-7
V gene: TRBV14
D gene: .
CDR3 length: 14
clone size: .
CDR3 protein: CASRRAGTYYEQYF
CDR3 DNA: TGTGCCAGCAGACGGGCCGGGACTTACTACGAGCAGTACTTC

J gene: TRBJ2-3
V gene: TRBV13
D gene: .
CDR3 length: 12
clone size: .
CDR3 protein: CASSGPTDTQYF
CDR3 DNA: TGTGCCAGCAGCGGACCCACAGATACGCAGTATTTT

J gene: TRBJ2-7
V gene: TRBV9
D gene: .
CDR3 length: 15
clone size: .
CDR3 protein: CASSVDGWAGGEQYF
CDR3 DNA: TGTGCCAGCAGCGTAGATGGCTGGGCAGGAGGCGAGCAGTACTTC

J gene: TRBJ2-4
V gene: TRBV5-6
D gene: .
CDR3 length: 13
clone size: .
CDR3 protein: CASSAGLINIQYF
CDR3 DNA: TGTGCCAGCAGCGCCGGACTCATAAACATTCAGTACTTC

J gene: TRBJ2-5
V gene: TRBV5-4
D gene: .
CDR3 length: 13
clone size: .
CDR3 protein: CASSTLAEETQYF
CDR3 DNA: TGTGCCAGCAGTACATTAGCGGAAGAGACCCAGTACTTC

J gene: TRBJ1-1
V gene: TRBV9
D gene: .
CDR3 length: 13
clone size: once
CDR3 protein: CASSVDRNTEAFF
CDR3 DNA: TGTGCCAGCAGCGTGGACAGGAACACTGAAGCTTTCTTT

J gene: TRBJ1-1
V gene: TRBV28
D gene: TRBD1
CDR3 length: 13
clone size: .
CDR3 protein: CASSWTGHTEAFF
CDR3 DNA: TGTGCCAGCAGTTGGACAGGGCATACTGAAGCTTTCTTT

J gene: TRBJ1-2
V gene: TRBV7-9
D gene: .
CDR3 length: 15
clone size: .
CDR3 protein: CASSLLTEINYGYTF
CDR3 DNA: TGTGCCAGCAGCTTGCTGACAGAGATTAACTATGGCTACACCTTC

J gene: TRBJ2-6
V gene: TRBV19
D gene: .
CDR3 length: 18
clone size: .
CDR3 protein: CASSMKPGHPSGANVLTF
CDR3 DNA: TGTGCCAGTAGTATGAAACCGGGACATCCCTCTGGGGCCAACGTCCTGACTTTC

J gene: TRBJ2-3
V gene: TRBV6-4
D gene: TRBD1
CDR3 length: 15
clone size: .
CDR3 protein: CASSSGQGATDTQYF
CDR3 DNA: TGTGCCAGCAGTTCGGGACAGGGGGCTACAGATACGCAGTATTTT

J gene: TRBJ1-1
V gene: TRBV4-1
D gene: .
CDR3 length: 13
clone size: .
CDR3 protein: CASSQEDGGGAFF
CDR3 DNA: TGCGCCAGCAGCCAAGAAGACGGGGGGGGAGCTTTCTTT

J gene: TRBJ2-2
V gene: TRBV27
D gene: .
CDR3 length: 13
clone size: .
CDR3 protein: CASRGFGTGELFF
CDR3 DNA: TGTGCCAGCAGAGGTTTTGGCACCGGGGAGCTGTTTTTT

J gene: TRBJ1-4
V gene: TRBV6-1
D gene: TRBD1
CDR3 length: 14
clone size: few
CDR3 protein: CASKPGQSNEKLFF
CDR3 DNA: TGTGCCAGCAAACCGGGACAGTCTAATGAAAAACTGTTTTTT

J gene: TRBJ1-3
V gene: TRBV4-1
D gene: .
CDR3 length: 14
clone size: .
CDR3 protein: CASSQASSGNTIYF
CDR3 DNA: TGCGCCAGCAGCCAAGCCAGCTCTGGAAACACCATATATTTT

J gene: TRBJ2-7
V gene: TRBV11-2
D gene: .
CDR3 length: 16
clone size: .
CDR3 protein: CASSRLGASGVHEQYF
CDR3 DNA: TGTGCCAGCAGCCGACTGGGGGCAAGTGGGGTTCACGAGCAGTACTTC

J gene: TRBJ2-7
V gene: TRBV6-1
D gene: TRBD1
CDR3 length: 15
clone size: .
CDR3 protein: CAYSPTTPGGAEQYF
CDR3 DNA: TGTGCCTACTCCCCTACTACCCCAGGGGGCGCCGAGCAGTACTTC

J gene: TRBJ2-3
V gene: TRBV11-2
D gene: .
CDR3 length: 14
clone size: .
CDR3 protein: CASSLDLNADTQYF
CDR3 DNA: TGTGCCAGCAGCTTAGATCTCAATGCCGATACGCAGTATTTT

J gene: TRBJ1-1
V gene: TRBV4-2
D gene: TRBD1
CDR3 length: 18
clone size: .
CDR3 protein: CASSNKGTVSYAQTEAFF
CDR3 DNA: TGTGCCAGCAGCAATAAAGGGACAGTCAGCTATGCCCAGACTGAAGCTTTCTTT